This T cell receptor beta chain was recorded in a study of PD-1 blockade in classical Hodgkin lymphoma (dated by TCRdb to about 2020). For the study in its entirety: Nivolumab dosing was 3 mg/kg intravenously every 2 weeks, continuing until either disease progression or unacceptable toxicity. A peripheral blood immune signature of response to PD-1 blockade in classical Hodgkin lymphoma was defined using TCR beta sequencing and CyTOF. What the research found in general, with its limitations: Diversity was lower in patients who began nivolumab less than 1 year after ASCT, so these patients were left out of later analyses to avoid confounding by immune reconstitution. Trial patients achieving complete response had baseline diversity similar to newly diagnosed patients, whereas partial responders and progressors had significantly lower diversity. Baseline TCR diversity was reported as lower in newly diagnosed patients than in healthy donors, and lower still in relapsed/refractory patients. CD4+ but not CD8+ TCR diversity rose significantly by C4D1 (p=0.0027 vs p=0.16), most apparent in complete responders (p=0.02). The study was limited to a single clinical trial cohort, and causes of repertoire differences, possibly disease activity or prior therapy, remained undefined.

Genomic DNA was isolated using the Qiagen DNeasy kit from unsorted PBMCs as well as from negatively selected CD4+ and CD8+ fractions. Amplification of TCR beta CDR3 regions was done by immunoSEQ multiplex PCR with primers that anneal to V and J segments. Amplification bias was minimized using a synthetic immune receptor repertoire, and residual bias was removed computationally after sequencing. Turning to the authors' computational methods: Custom Python scripts were used to quantify repertoire diversity as the Shannon entropy index. Unsorted, CD4+ and CD8+ repertoires were analyzed separately, except in combined analyses where CD4+ and CD8+ sequences were merged in silico. Clonal expansion was defined as at least a 2-fold frequency increase after treatment relative to C1D1, with a pseudocount of 0.5 for undetected baseline clones. Clones with 0 or 1 copy at C1D1 were classified as singleton clones, and clones with 2 or more copies were classified as non-singleton clones. Clones expanded in unsorted samples were labelled as CD4+, CD8+ or unknown by matching protein sequences in sorted samples from the same patient. Diversity changes from C1D1 to C4D1 were tested in paired samples using Wilcoxon tests. Drawn from immuneACCESS, this table holds only the in-frame rearrangements with V and J called that TCRdb kept. Clones are partly lost; checked studies trace under half to an unresolved V gene and leave the rest unexplained. V and J calls and clone size are those listed in that table; D and trimming were worked out from the DNA. For this sample the table gives about 94,000 clones, of which about 92% were detected only once. The ten largest clones take up around 2% of the sample.

Per the publication, the time point label means: cycle 4 day 1 (C4D1), after 6 weeks of nivolumab. Every trial patient had relapsed following autologous stem cell transplantation, and prior brentuximab vedotin exposure was what differed among cohorts A, B and C. The trial cohort comprised some 60 patients with relapsed/refractory classical Hodgkin lymphoma whose best overall responses were complete response, partial response or progressive disease. In the multi-cohort phase II CheckMate 205 trial, trial patients received single-agent nivolumab. An independent review committee assessed best overall response by applying the 2007 International Working Group response criteria. Trial PBMCs were collected just before the start of nivolumab (C1D1) and during therapy at cycle 2 day 1 and cycle 4 day 1. After peripheral blood was drawn into 8 mL Vacutainer Cell Preparation Tubes, PBMCs were isolated by centrifugation and then cryopreserved.

V drops 0 bases and J drops 0 bases, leaving 8 bases in between. CDR3 length: 15 amino acids, cysteine to phenylalanine. The DNA shown is the 45-base CDR3, in frame from base 1. Per the germline V gene, SGHRS is the CDR1 and YFSETQ is the CDR2. A remark on this clone: Its recognized antigen is unknown. No base quality information exists; no much larger clone differs at one position.

Specimen: peripheral blood mononuclear cells (PBMCs), collected before the fourth cycle of nivolumab. The rearrangement joined TRBV5-1 to TRBJ2-3, with a tentative D call of TRBD1 or TRBD2, each matching 5 bases. This clonotype was obtained from a human donor with classical Hodgkin lymphoma. CDR3 sequence: CASSLARESTDTQYF. In nucleotide form, the sequence is TGCGCCAGCAGCTTGGCCAGGGAGAGCACAGATACGCAGTATTTT.